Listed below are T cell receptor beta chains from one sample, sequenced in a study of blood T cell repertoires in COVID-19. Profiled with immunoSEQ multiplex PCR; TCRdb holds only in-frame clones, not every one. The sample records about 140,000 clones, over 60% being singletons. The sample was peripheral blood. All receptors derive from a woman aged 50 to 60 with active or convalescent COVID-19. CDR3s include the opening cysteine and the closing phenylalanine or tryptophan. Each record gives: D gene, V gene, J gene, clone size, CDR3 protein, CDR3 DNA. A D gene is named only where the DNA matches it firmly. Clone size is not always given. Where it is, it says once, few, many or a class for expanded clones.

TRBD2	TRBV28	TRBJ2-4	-	CASSLGGGPKNIQYF	TGTGCCAGCAGTTTAGGCGGGGGACCGAAAAACATTCAGTACTTC
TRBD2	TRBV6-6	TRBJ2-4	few	CASSRQRGPGANIQYF	TGTGCCAGCAGTCGACAGCGGGGGCCAGGCGCAAACATTCAGTACTTC
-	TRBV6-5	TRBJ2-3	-	CASSYGATDTQYF	TGTGCCAGCAGTTACGGGGCCACAGATACGCAGTATTTT
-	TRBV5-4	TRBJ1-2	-	CASSNPETAYGYTF	TGTGCCAGCAGCAACCCCGAGACAGCCTATGGCTACACCTTC
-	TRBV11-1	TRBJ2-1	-	CASSPQGLGEQFF	TGTGCCAGCAGCCCACAGGGTTTGGGTGAGCAGTTCTTC
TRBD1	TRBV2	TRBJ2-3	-	CASHTTGGKRYSTDTQYF	TGTGCCAGCCATACGACAGGGGGCAAAAGGTATAGCACAGATACGCAGTATTTT
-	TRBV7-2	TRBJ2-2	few	CASSLVLGGTGELFF	TGTGCCAGCAGCTTAGTATTGGGGGGCACCGGGGAGCTGTTTTTT
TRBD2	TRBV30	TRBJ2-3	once	CAWRLAGPSDTQYF	TGTGCCTGGAGACTAGCGGGGCCTTCAGATACGCAGTATTTT
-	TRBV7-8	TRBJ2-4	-	CASSNPRGRALNIQYF	TGTGCCAGCAGTAACCCGAGGGGGAGGGCGCTGAACATTCAGTACTTC
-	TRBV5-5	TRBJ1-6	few	CASSSLDGGNSPLHF	TGTGCCAGCAGCTCCTTAGACGGAGGGAATTCACCCCTCCACTTT
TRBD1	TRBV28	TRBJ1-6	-	CTSSLGSGGSSYNSPLHF	TGTACCAGCAGTTTAGGGTCAGGGGGGAGCTCCTATAATTCACCCCTCCACTTT
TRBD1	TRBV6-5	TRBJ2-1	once	CASRPDRGRGEQFF	TGTGCCAGCAGGCCCGACAGGGGTAGAGGTGAGCAGTTCTTC
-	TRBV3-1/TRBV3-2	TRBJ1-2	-	CASSHLSGIYGYTF	TGTGCCAGCAGCCATCTGTCGGGGATATATGGCTACACCTTC
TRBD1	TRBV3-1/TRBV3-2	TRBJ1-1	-	CASSPADRGRRTEAFF	TGTGCCAGCAGCCCAGCGGACAGGGGGCGGAGGACTGAAGCTTTCTTT
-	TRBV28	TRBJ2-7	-	CASSLPGSSYEQYF	TGTGCCAGCAGCCTCCCTGGGAGCTCCTACGAGCAGTACTTC
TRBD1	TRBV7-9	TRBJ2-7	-	CASSVKTGGSYEQYF	TGTGCCAGCAGCGTAAAGACAGGGGGCTCATACGAGCAGTACTTC